A single sample is the source of the 8 T cell receptor beta chains below, sequenced in a study of cytomegalovirus exposure and HLA in healthy donors. The study ran its PCR with 60 Vbeta and 13 Jbeta primers. Generated by immunoSEQ multiplex PCR, the TCRdb table keeps only in-frame clones and is missing some. The sample lists 150,000 or so clones, about four fifths occurring once. The sequenced material came from PBMCs. These receptors were obtained from a woman aged 18-29 years in good health and CMV-seropositive.

The chain uses TRBV27 and TRBJ1-1; 9 bases line up with TRBD1. The CDR3 runs 17 residues. Germline values: CDR1 MNHEY, CDR2 SMNVEV (reference sequence). CDR3 region: CDTTATGGDGRNTEAFF. In DNA form, the CDR3 reads TGTGATACTACAGCAACAGGGGGCGACGGGAGGAACACTGAAGCTTTCTTT.

The V and J genes are TRBV15 and TRBJ1-4, with 8 bases aligning to TRBD1. Germline V CDR1 and CDR2: LNHNV, YYDKDF (reference sequence). After removal of 6 bases from V and 8 bases from J, the junction contained 8 bases not matched to a gene. This CDR3 is built from 14 residues. The CDR3 is CATRPDREREKLFF. The CDR3 nucleotides read TGTGCCACCAGACCGGACAGGGAGAGGGAAAAACTGTTTTTT. Based on the CDR3 plus reference TRBV15 and TRBJ1-4, the full variable domain is DAMVIQNPRYQVTQFGKPVTLSCSQTLNHNVMYWYQQKSSQAPKLLFHYYDKDFNNEADTPDNFQSRRPNTSFCFLDIRSPGLGDTAMYLCATRPDREREKLFFGSGTQLSVL.

V usage is TRBV2 and J usage is TRBJ2-7; 9 bases are shared with TRBD1. V gave up 4 bases and J gave up 2 bases; unmatched junction bases: 0. This CDR3 region has 13 residues. CDR1 is SNHLY and CDR2 is FYNNEI in the germline V gene. CDR3 coding DNA: TGTGCCAGCAGTGGGACAGGGGCCTACGAGCAGTACTTC. Translated, it gives CASSGTGAYEQYF.

V gene TRBV7-6 combines with J gene TRBJ2-1, with TRBD2 matching 15 bases. Germline CDR1 reads SGHVS; CDR2 reads FNYEAQ. V shed 4 bases, J shed 2 bases, and the junction held 12 bases outside the gene matches. This CDR3 has 20 amino acids. The CDR3 region is CASSYPSGLAGGQTYNEQFF. In DNA, the CDR3 is TGTGCCAGCAGCTACCCCAGCGGACTAGCGGGGGGGCAAACCTACAATGAGCAGTTCTTC.

This chain links TRBV27 with TRBJ2-5, with TRBD2 identical over 13 bases. Germline V gives CDR1 MNHEY, CDR2 SMNVEV (reference sequence). The CDR3 loop spans 16 amino acids. The V gene end was trimmed by 4 bases and the J gene end by 4 bases; junction bases not matched to a gene: 6. CDR3 protein: CASSSSGTSGAETQYF. CDR3 DNA: TGTGCCAGCAGTTCGTCCGGGACTAGCGGGGCAGAGACCCAGTACTTC.

J is TRBJ2-7 and V is TRBV25-1, with D possibly TRBD1 on 6 matching bases. Germline CDR1 reads MGHDK; CDR2 reads SYGVNS. CDR3 length: 13 residues. The V end lost 9 bases, the J end lost 3 bases, and 15 bases lay between the germline ends. Written as DNA, the CDR3 is TGTGCCAGTGCCGGGACACCATACTACGAGCAGTACTTC. Translation gives CASAGTPYYEQYF.

The rearrangement links TRBV27 to TRBJ2-7; D is uncertain. CDR1 is MNHEY and CDR2 is SMNVEV in the germline V gene (reference sequence). The CDR3 extends over 16 amino acids. V gave up 2 bases and J gave up 4 bases, with 18 bases separating them. The CDR3 nucleotides are TGTGCCAGCAGTTTACGTCAGGCTGTTTTTGGGTACGAGCAGTACTTC. It codes for CASSLRQAVFGYEQYF.

Worth noting for this clone: Additional DNA sequences in this sample encode the identical CDR3. V gene TRBV27 combines with J gene TRBJ2-5; 8 bases line up with TRBD2. Germline assignment: CDR1 MNHEY and CDR2 SMNVEV (reference sequence). The trim removed 6 bases at V and 2 bases at J, leaving 11 bases unmatched. The CDR3 runs to 16 residues. In nucleotides, the CDR3 is TGTGCCAGCAGGCCAAGGAGGGGCGGGGGGCAAGAGACCCAGTACTTC. It translates to CASRPRRGGGQETQYF.